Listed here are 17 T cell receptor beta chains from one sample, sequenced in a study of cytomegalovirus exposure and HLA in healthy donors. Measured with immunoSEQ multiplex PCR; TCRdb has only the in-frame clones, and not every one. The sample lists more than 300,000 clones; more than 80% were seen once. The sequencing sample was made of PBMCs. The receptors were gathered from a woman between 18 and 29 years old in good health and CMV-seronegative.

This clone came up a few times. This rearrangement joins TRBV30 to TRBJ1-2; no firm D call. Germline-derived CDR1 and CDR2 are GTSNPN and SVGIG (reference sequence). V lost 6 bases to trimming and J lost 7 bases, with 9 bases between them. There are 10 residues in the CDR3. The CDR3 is CACYERGYTF. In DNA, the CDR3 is TGTGCCTGCTATGAACGTGGCTACACCTTC. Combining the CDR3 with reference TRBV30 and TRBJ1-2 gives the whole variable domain SQTIHQWPATLVQPVGSPLSLECTVEGTSNPNLYWYRQAAGRGLQLLFYSVGIGQISSEVPQNLSASRPQDRQFILSSKKLLLSDSGFYLCACYERGYTFGSGTRLTVV.

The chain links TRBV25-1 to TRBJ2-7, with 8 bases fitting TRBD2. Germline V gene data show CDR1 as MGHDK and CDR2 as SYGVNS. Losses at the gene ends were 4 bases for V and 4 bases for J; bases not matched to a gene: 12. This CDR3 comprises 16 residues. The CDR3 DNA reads TGTGCCAGCAGTGGTGGGGATAGCGGGGTATGGTACGAGCAGTACTTC. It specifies CASSGGDSGVWYEQYF.

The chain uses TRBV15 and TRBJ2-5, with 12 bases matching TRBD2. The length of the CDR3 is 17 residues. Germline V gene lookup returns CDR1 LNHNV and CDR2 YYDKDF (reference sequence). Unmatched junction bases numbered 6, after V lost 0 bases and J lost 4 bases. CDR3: CATSREWASGGVETQYF. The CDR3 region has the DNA TGTGCCACCAGCAGAGAGTGGGCTAGCGGGGGGGTAGAGACCCAGTACTTC. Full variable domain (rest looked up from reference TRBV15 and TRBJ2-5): DAMVIQNPRYQVTQFGKPVTLSCSQTLNHNVMYWYQQKSSQAPKLLFHYYDKDFNNEADTPDNFQSRRPNTSFCFLDIRSPGLGDTAMYLCATSREWASGGVETQYFGPGTRLLVL.

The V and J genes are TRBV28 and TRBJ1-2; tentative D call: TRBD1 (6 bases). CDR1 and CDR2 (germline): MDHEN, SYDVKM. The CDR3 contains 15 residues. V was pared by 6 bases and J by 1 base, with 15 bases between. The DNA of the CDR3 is TGTGCCAGCAGCTATATGACAGGCTTTAACTATGGCTACACCTTC. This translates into CASSYMTGFNYGYTF.

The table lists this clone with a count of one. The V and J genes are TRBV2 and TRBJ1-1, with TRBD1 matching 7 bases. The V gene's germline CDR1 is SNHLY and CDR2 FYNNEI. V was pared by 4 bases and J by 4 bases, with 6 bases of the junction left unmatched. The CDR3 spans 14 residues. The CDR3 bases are TGTGCCAGCAGTGTAGAACGACAGGGCACTGAAGCTTTCTTT. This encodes CASSVERQGTEAFF.

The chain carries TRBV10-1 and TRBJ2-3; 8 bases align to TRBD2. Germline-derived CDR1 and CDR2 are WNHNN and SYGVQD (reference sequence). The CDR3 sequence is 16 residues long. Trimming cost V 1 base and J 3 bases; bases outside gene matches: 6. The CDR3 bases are TGCGCCAGCAGTGAGTGGAGCGGGGGTTCAACAGATACGCAGTATTTT. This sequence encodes CASSEWSGGSTDTQYF.

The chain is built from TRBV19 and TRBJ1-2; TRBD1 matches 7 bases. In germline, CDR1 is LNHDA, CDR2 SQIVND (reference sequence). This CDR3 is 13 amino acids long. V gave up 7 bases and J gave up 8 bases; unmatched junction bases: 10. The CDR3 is CASTPEGQYGYTF. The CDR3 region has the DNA TGTGCCAGTACCCCTGAGGGACAGTACGGCTACACCTTC.

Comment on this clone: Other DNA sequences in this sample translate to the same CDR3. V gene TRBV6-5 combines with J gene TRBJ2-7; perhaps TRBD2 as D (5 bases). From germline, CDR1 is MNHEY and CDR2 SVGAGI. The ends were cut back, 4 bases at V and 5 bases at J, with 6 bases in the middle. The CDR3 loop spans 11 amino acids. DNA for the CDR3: TGTGCCAGCAGTTCGGGGAACGAGCAGTACTTC. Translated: CASSSGNEQYF.

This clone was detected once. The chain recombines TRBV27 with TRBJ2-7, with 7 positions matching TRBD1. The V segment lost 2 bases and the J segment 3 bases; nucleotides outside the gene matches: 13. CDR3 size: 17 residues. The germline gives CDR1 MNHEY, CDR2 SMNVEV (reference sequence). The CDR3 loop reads CASSLGYGTDFLYEQYF. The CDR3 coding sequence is TGTGCCAGCAGTTTAGGTTACGGGACAGACTTCCTCTACGAGCAGTACTTC.

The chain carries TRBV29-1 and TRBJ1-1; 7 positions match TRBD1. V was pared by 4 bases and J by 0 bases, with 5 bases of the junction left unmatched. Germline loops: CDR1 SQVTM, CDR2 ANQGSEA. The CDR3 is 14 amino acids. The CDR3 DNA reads TGCAGCGTTGCAGGGACAGCTATGAACACTGAAGCTTTCTTT. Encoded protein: CSVAGTAMNTEAFF.

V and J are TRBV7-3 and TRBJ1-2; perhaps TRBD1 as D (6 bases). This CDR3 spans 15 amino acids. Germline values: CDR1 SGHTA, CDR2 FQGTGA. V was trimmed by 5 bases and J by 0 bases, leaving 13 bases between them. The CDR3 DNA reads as TGTGCCAGCAGCCCCCAGGGACAAGCTAACTATGGCTACACCTTC. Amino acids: CASSPQGQANYGYTF.

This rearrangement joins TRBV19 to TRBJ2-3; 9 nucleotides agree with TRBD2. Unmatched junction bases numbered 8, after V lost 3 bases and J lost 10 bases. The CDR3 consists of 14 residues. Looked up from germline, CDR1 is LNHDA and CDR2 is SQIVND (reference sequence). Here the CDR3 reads CASSMKTSGISQYF. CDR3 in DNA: TGTGCCAGTAGTATGAAGACTAGCGGTATCTCGCAGTATTTT.

The CDR3 protein is CASSLWLAGGSTGELFF. CDR3 nucleotides: TGTGCCAGCAGCTTATGGCTAGCGGGGGGGTCCACCGGGGAGCTGTTTTTT. The chain joins TRBV13 to TRBJ2-2, with 12 positions matching TRBD2. The CDR3 totals 17 residues. Germline lookup yields CDR1 PRHDT and CDR2 FYEKMQ (reference sequence). V shed 2 bases, J shed 4 bases, and the junction held 5 bases outside the gene matches.

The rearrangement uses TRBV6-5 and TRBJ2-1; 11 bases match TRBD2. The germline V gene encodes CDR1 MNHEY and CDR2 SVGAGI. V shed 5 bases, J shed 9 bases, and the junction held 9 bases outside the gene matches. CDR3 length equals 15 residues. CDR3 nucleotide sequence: TGTGCCAGCAGTCTGGGGCGGCTAGCGGGAGGTGAGCAGTTCTTC. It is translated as CASSLGRLAGGEQFF.

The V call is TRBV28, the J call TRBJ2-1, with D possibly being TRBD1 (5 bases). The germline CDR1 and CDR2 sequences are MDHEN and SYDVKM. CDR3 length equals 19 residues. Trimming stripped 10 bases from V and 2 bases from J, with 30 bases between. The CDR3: CATLNRWGRPQRPYNEQFF. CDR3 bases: TGTGCCACCCTAAACCGTTGGGGCCGCCCCCAGCGCCCCTACAATGAGCAGTTCTTC.

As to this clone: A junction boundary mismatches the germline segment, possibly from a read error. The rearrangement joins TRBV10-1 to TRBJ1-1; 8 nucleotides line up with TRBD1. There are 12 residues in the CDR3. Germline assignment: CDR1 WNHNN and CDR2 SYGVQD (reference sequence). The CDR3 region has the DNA TGCGCCAGCAGTGAGTCCTTAACGGGACAGGCATTT. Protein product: CASSESLTGQAF.

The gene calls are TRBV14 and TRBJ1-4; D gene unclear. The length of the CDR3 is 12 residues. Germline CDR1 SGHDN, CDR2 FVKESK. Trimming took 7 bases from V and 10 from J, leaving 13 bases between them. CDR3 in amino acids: CASKFMEGKLFF. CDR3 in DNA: TGTGCCAGCAAATTCATGGAGGGAAAACTGTTTTTT.